This T cell receptor beta chain was captured by sequencing in a study of monozygotic twins with inflammatory bowel disease. The RNA usage for each TCR library was 3500 ng of total RNA. After re-calling the 5' RACE reads, TCRdb lists one entry per CDR3 protein, DNA absent. This sample's clone table lists about 130,000 distinct CDR3 sequences. This CDR3 is built from 14 residues. CDR1 is SGHRS, CDR2 YFSETQ, per germline. The V call is TRBV5-1, the J call TRBJ2-7; TCRdb's D call of TRBD1 is untestable without DNA. The source material was blood. The source of this sequence is a human donor with ulcerative colitis or Crohn's disease, or a healthy co-twin of an affected twin (not recorded which). The CDR3 sequence is CASSFMSPDGEQYF.